This record concerns one T cell receptor (beta chain) sequence. The antigen is not known. The study gave focal radiation plus ipilimumab CTLA-4 blockade to patients with chemo-refractory metastatic non-small-cell lung cancer. CDR3 length: 11 residues. The germline V gene has CDR1 SQVTM and CDR2 ANQGSEA. V lost 3 bases, J lost 6 bases, and 8 bases lay in between. Here immunoSEQ multiplex PCR was the method, and the copy in TCRdb shows in-frame clones only, minus some. The sample lists about 90,000 clones; around 72% were seen once. This entry comes from a study of radiotherapy plus CTLA-4 blockade in lung cancer. Overall study context: Among enrolled patients, roughly 17% responded and more than 25% achieved disease control. Study results and caveats: Tumor-derived TCR clones expanded in blood after radiotherapy plus ipilimumab.

This receptor was taken from a human donor with non-small cell lung cancer that progressed on radiotherapy plus ipilimumab. The rearrangement joins TRBV29-1 to TRBJ1-1; D is uncertain. Sample: peripheral blood, taken from a patient treated with radiotherapy plus ipilimumab. The CDR3 region has the DNA TGCAGCGTTGACATGGGTGCTGAAGCTTTCTTT. This codes for CSVDMGAEAFF.